This TCR beta chain derives from a study of response to subunit inactivated influenza vaccine. There are 19 residues in the CDR3. This clonotype showed up many times. TCRdb analysed the RT-PCR reads with MiXCR anew, one entry per CDR3 protein. In the table there are roughly 620,000 distinct CDR3 sequences, around 11% of which are singletons. The same data also contributed to another study, on T cells expressing NK-cell markers. That study adds: In generating TCR beta cDNA, 5'RACE template switching with UMIs was used. What restricted sorting to alpha-beta TCR T cells in several experiments was an anti-gamma-delta TCR antibody.

The V and J genes are TRBV21-1 and TRBJ2-1; TRBD2 was called by the table and not checked on the DNA. TRBV21-1 is a pseudogene locus. This sequence originates from a man between 45 and 60 years old who received an inactivated influenza vaccine. This specimen was PBMCs from blood, taken on the day of vaccination. Here the CDR3 reads CASRVKVRVLRSRYNEQFF. DNA of the CDR3: TGTGCCAGCAGGGTAAAGGTGAGGGTTTTGCGGAGCCGGTACAATGAGCAGTTCTTC.